These T cell receptor beta chains were read from a single sample in a study of blood T cells in healthy people across ages. TCRdb re-derived calls from the 5' RACE reads in MiXCR, one entry per CDR3 protein. The profile covers 1.5 million to 2 million distinct CDR3 sequences, with 40% to 55% appearing a single time and over 2% taken by the ten largest. The sequenced material came from blood. The receptors come from a woman between 35 and 50 years old in good health. Both conserved end residues are part of each CDR3. D genes are given only for firm matches.

CDR3	D	V	J
CASMWGRGSGANVLTF	.	TRBV27	TRBJ2-6
CASTPGRDNYEQYF	.	TRBV28	TRBJ2-7
CASSLVGSAGGYGTQYF	TRBD2	TRBV7-2	TRBJ2-5
CASGSRGSYGYTF	.	TRBV5-1	TRBJ1-2
CASSVVGGVEPQHF	.	TRBV7-2	TRBJ1-5
CASSRGGTGLQSEQFF	TRBD1	TRBV7-2	TRBJ2-1
CASRSYRFQETQYF	.	TRBV6-5	TRBJ2-5
CASSSTQVGLHAIQYF	.	TRBV6-2/TRBV6-3	TRBJ2-4
CASSLEWVGAGGPETQYF	.	TRBV7-2	TRBJ2-5
CASSPRRGEYGYTF	.	TRBV12-3/TRBV12-4	TRBJ1-2
CSARGPLEQYF	.	TRBV20-1	TRBJ2-7
CSARAFLSNQPQHF	.	TRBV20-1	TRBJ1-5
CASSLDPGLAGGPETQYF	TRBD2	TRBV11-2	TRBJ2-5
CSASRRFGGGRYNEQFF	TRBD2	TRBV20-1	TRBJ2-1
CASSPLQEGGYTF	.	TRBV18	TRBJ1-2
CAGSSPDRAHYEQYF	TRBD1	TRBV7-8	TRBJ2-7
CSARVGSSYEQYF	.	TRBV20-1	TRBJ2-7
CASSQDSGGRDTQYF	.	TRBV4-2	TRBJ2-3
CSVANNEQFF	.	TRBV29-1	TRBJ2-1
CASRNTGAGSSPLHF	.	TRBV12-3/TRBV12-4	TRBJ1-6
CSAEGLDRGGLYEQYF	TRBD1	TRBV29-1	TRBJ2-7
CASSYFPGGEQYF	.	TRBV6-2/TRBV6-3	TRBJ2-7
CATSDGGRNKNIQYF	.	TRBV24-1	TRBJ2-4
CASSESREGYEQYF	.	TRBV10-1	TRBJ2-7